The count of the clone carrying this T cell receptor beta chain is one. Its antigen remains unknown. Germline CDR1 and CDR2: MDHEN and SYDVKM. The CDR3 has 15 amino acids. Trimming shortened V by 3 bases and J by 1 base, and 10 bases separated the two germline ends. The source of the sample is a study of T cells in Graves' hyperthyroidism and ophthalmopathy. Whole-study results and caveats: Blood also contained most expanded thyroid clonotypes above 0.001. Before onset, by a median of around 6.1 months, the model predicted ophthalmopathy.

Authors of the study amplified TCR beta CDR3 regions from RNA transcripts. When the TCR CDR3 underwent first-round RT-PCR, the HTBI primer set was used. TCRdb independently ran MiXCR on the multiplex PCR reads; one entry per CDR3 protein. The data hold more than 350,000 distinct CDR3 sequences, with under 15% observed a single time. PBMCs stemmed from over 7.5 ml fresh peripheral blood. Sequencing was performed on blood. The chain joins TRBV28 to TRBJ1-5; D possibly corresponds to TRBD1 (5 bases). This receptor was taken from a woman in her twenties or thirties with Graves' hyperthyroidism. For the CDR3, the DNA is TGTGCCAGCAGTTTCAGACGGGGCAGCAATCAGCCCCAGCATTTT. Translating it yields CASSFRRGSNQPQHF.